These 15 T cell receptor beta chains share one sample of origin, sequenced in a study of blood T cell repertoires in COVID-19. Method: immunoSEQ multiplex PCR; TCRdb's copy keeps in-frame clones and lacks some. Of about 210,000 clones in the sample, roughly four fifths were seen once. Sequencing input: peripheral blood. These receptors were taken from a woman in her thirties or forties with acute or convalescent COVID-19.

The V and J genes are TRBV7-2 and TRBJ2-3; 14 nucleotides line up with TRBD2. The CDR3 runs 18 residues. V trimming: 5 bases; J trimming: 3 bases; junction bases outside the gene matches: 10. Germline assignment: CDR1 SGHTA and CDR2 FQGNSA. CDR3 sequence (DNA): TGTGCCAGCAGCAAGGCGGCCAGGACTAGCGGGAGGACAGATACGCAGTATTTT. It is translated as CASSKAARTSGRTDTQYF.

The chain has TRBV20-1 and TRBJ1-2; no firm D call. This CDR3 spans 12 amino acids. Germline loops: CDR1 DFQATT, CDR2 SNEGSKA (reference sequence). The V and J ends lost 3 bases and 4 bases respectively, with 9 bases between them. CDR3 sequence reads: CSASAGFYGYTF. CDR3 nucleotides: TGCAGTGCTAGTGCGGGGTTCTATGGCTACACCTTC.

The gene calls are TRBV27 and TRBJ1-6, with a tentative D call TRBD1 (5 bases). The CDR3 is made up of 16 amino acids. Trimming stripped 6 bases from V and 11 bases from J, with 23 bases between. CDR1 and CDR2 from the germline V gene are MNHEY and SMNVEV (reference sequence). The CDR3 nucleotides read TGTGCCAGCAGGGGGGAGGGGACCCCATGGAGTGCACCCCTCCACTTT. Encoded protein: CASRGEGTPWSAPLHF.

The chain carries TRBV15 and TRBJ2-7; D not resolved. Germline V gene sequence: CDR1 LNHNV, CDR2 YYDKDF (reference sequence). V shed 0 bases and J shed 1 base, with 7 bases lying between them. This CDR3 spans 14 amino acids. In DNA, the CDR3 is TGTGCCACCAGCAGAGATCTCTCGTCCTACGAGCAGTACTTC. Its translation: CATSRDLSSYEQYF.

The chain joins TRBV4-2 to TRBJ2-7, with a possible D match to TRBD2 (6 bases). Germline V CDR1 and CDR2: LGHNA, YNFKEQ. This CDR3 region has 13 residues. Trimming removed 2 bases at V and 4 bases at J, with 9 bases between. The DNA of the CDR3 is TGTGCCAGCAGCCAAAATGGGGGGTACGAGCAGTACTTC. It translates to CASSQNGGYEQYF.

The table lists this clone with many counts. J is TRBJ2-3 and V is TRBV24-1, with TRBD1 as a possible D gene (6 bases). The CDR3 spans 15 residues. The germline V and J ends were trimmed by 3 bases and 1 base, with 10 bases remaining between them. The V gene's germline CDR1 is KGHDR and CDR2 SFDVKD. The CDR3 region is CATSDPTGRTDTQYF. The CDR3 DNA sequence: TGTGCCACCAGTGATCCGACAGGTCGCACAGATACGCAGTATTTT.

This chain uses TRBV9 with TRBJ2-7; 10 bases align to TRBD2. The ends lost 3 bases at V and 3 bases at J; junction bases unmatched: 3. Germline loops: CDR1 SGDLS, CDR2 YYNGEE. This CDR3 is built from 14 residues. CDR3 coding DNA: TGTGCCAGCAGCGCTCGGACTAGCGGCTACGAGCAGTACTTC. Residues: CASSARTSGYEQYF.

V is TRBV10-1 and J is TRBJ1-6; D gene unclear. This CDR3 is built from 13 residues. Looked up from germline, CDR1 is WNHNN and CDR2 is SYGVQD (reference sequence). V was pared by 11 bases and J by 7 bases, with 15 bases between. The CDR3 bases are TGCGCCTGTGCGGAAGATTTAAATTCACCCCTCCACTTT. Translated, it gives CACAEDLNSPLHF.

The V gene is TRBV7-3, the J gene TRBJ2-7; 10 positions match TRBD2. CDR3 length equals 15 residues. Unmatched junction bases numbered 7, after V lost 5 bases and J lost 3 bases. The germline gives CDR1 SGHTA, CDR2 FQGTGA. Here the CDR3 DNA reads TGTGCCAGCAGCCGAGAGGCTAGCGGGGGCTACGAGCAGTACTTC. The encoded protein is CASSREASGGYEQYF.

This clone showed up just once. This sequence joins TRBV19 and TRBJ1-1, with TRBD1 identical over 10 bases. This CDR3 spans 16 amino acids. CDR1 is LNHDA, CDR2 SQIVND, per germline (reference sequence). Losses at the gene ends were 4 bases for V and 0 bases for J; bases not matched to a gene: 5. As DNA, the CDR3 is TGTGCCAGTAGTACCGGACAGGGGGGGATGAACACTGAAGCTTTCTTT. Residues: CASSTGQGGMNTEAFF.

V is TRBV7-9 and J is TRBJ2-1; 9 bases map to TRBD2. J was trimmed by 10 bases and V by 3 bases; bases with no gene match: 4. CDR1 SEHNR and CDR2 FQNEAQ come from the germline V gene (reference sequence). This CDR3 region has 13 residues. CDR3 region: CASSFTSGYEQFF. The CDR3 DNA is TGTGCCAGCAGCTTTACTAGCGGGTACGAGCAGTTCTTC.

The rearrangement joins TRBV25-1 to TRBJ2-7, with D possibly TRBD1 on 5 matching bases. This CDR3 is 11 amino acids long. Germline values: CDR1 MGHDK, CDR2 SYGVNS. Trimming shortened V by 10 bases and J by 0 bases, and 7 bases separated the two germline ends. This CDR3 is CATGNSYEQYF. The CDR3 DNA reads TGTGCCACAGGGAACTCCTACGAGCAGTACTTC.

This chain connects TRBV30 to TRBJ1-4; D unclear. Germline CDR1 reads GTSNPN; CDR2 reads SVGIG (reference sequence). The CDR3 loop spans 12 amino acids. With 0 bases removed from V and 8 bases from J, the gap between germline ends came to 7 bases. Here the CDR3 reads CAWSVLSEKLFF. The CDR3 DNA reads TGTGCCTGGAGTGTACTCTCCGAAAAACTGTTTTTT.

This clone appeared a few times. V and J are TRBV3-1 (or the pseudogene TRBV3-2) and TRBJ2-3, with TRBD2 matching 11 bases. The CDR3 spans 18 residues. CDR1 is LGHDT and CDR2 is YNNKEL in the germline V gene (reference sequence). After removal of 4 bases from V and 6 bases from J, the junction contained 15 bases not matched to a gene. In DNA, the CDR3 is TGTGCCAGCAGCCCCAGTATTTATACTAGCGGGGGCCGGGATACGCAGTATTTT. Translated, it gives CASSPSIYTSGGRDTQYF.

The chain uses TRBV7-8 and TRBJ2-1, with 12 bases aligning to TRBD2. V shed 5 bases and J 7 bases; nucleotides not matched to a gene: 9. The CDR3 sequence is 16 residues long. The germline CDR1 and CDR2 sequences are SGHVS and FQNEAQ. CDR3 nucleotide sequence: TGTGCCAGCAGCCCCCTAGCGGGAGGGACGGGGAATGAGCAGTTCTTC. Translation gives CASSPLAGGTGNEQFF.